Below are 22 T cell receptor beta chains sequenced from a single sample in a study of blood T cell repertoires in COVID-19. The data were produced by immunoSEQ multiplex PCR, yet TCRdb's version contains in-frame clones alone and is incomplete. Of about 100,000 clones listed, about 80% are singletons. The sequenced material came from peripheral blood. These receptors were collected from a man aged 65 to 79 with active or convalescent COVID-19.

This chain links TRBV15 with TRBJ2-1; D is ambiguous. This CDR3 is 12 amino acids long. The ends were cut back, 6 bases at V and 3 bases at J, with 6 bases in the middle. CDR1 is LNHNV, CDR2 YYDKDF, per germline (reference sequence). CDR3 sequence (DNA): TGTGCCACCAGGTCGGGCTACAATGAGCAGTTCTTC. Translated: CATRSGYNEQFF.

CDR3 sequence reads: CATSDFGARETQYF. CDR3 nucleotide sequence: TGTGCCACCAGTGATTTTGGGGCGAGAGAAACCCAGTACTTC. This rearrangement joins TRBV24-1 to TRBJ2-5, with D perhaps TRBD1 (5 bases). The length of the CDR3 is 14 residues. Deletions cut 1 base from V and 8 bases from J, with 13 bases between. CDR1 is KGHDR and CDR2 is SFDVKD in the germline V gene.

The chain uses TRBV20-1 and TRBJ2-7; D ambiguous. V gave up 3 bases and J gave up 0 bases, with 12 bases separating them. The CDR3 totals 14 residues. Germline CDR1 is DFQATT and CDR2 is SNEGSKA (reference sequence). The CDR3 region is CSASNPLSSYEQYF. CDR3 DNA: TGCAGTGCTAGTAATCCGCTGAGCTCCTACGAGCAGTACTTC.

This chain links TRBV5-1 with TRBJ2-2; D is unresolved. The CDR3 has 16 amino acids. Germline CDR1 SGHRS, CDR2 YFSETQ. Trimming left V 4 bases short and J 1 base short, with 14 bases between. CDR3 protein: CASSPRADKNTGELFF. CDR3 nucleotide sequence: TGCGCCAGCAGCCCCAGAGCTGACAAGAACACCGGGGAGCTGTTTTTT.

This clone has just a few counts. The chain employs TRBV29-1 and TRBJ2-5; 11 positions match TRBD2. CDR3 length: 12 amino acids. Germline V CDR1 and CDR2: SQVTM, ANQGSEA. J was trimmed by 3 bases and V by 6 bases; bases with no gene match: 0. The CDR3 reads CSVLAGEETQYF. CDR3 sequence (DNA): TGCAGCGTACTAGCGGGAGAAGAGACCCAGTACTTC.

V gene TRBV7-2 combines with J gene TRBJ2-2, with D unresolved. Trimming stripped 3 bases from V and 6 bases from J, with 2 bases between. The CDR3 extends over 11 amino acids. In germline, CDR1 is SGHTA, CDR2 FQGNSA. The CDR3 DNA reads TGTGCCAGCAGCTTCGCCGGGGAGCTGTTTTTT. It codes for CASSFAGELFF.

This clone was counted ten times or more. V gene TRBV28 combines with J gene TRBJ1-6; tentatively, D is TRBD1 (6 bases). The ends were cut back, 3 bases at V and 6 bases at J, with 9 bases in the middle. This CDR3 has 14 amino acids. Germline CDR1 and CDR2: MDHEN and SYDVKM. The CDR3 DNA is TGTGCCAGCAGTTTGATACAGGGTAATTCACCCCTCCACTTT. Translating gives CASSLIQGNSPLHF.

The gene calls are TRBV5-1 and TRBJ2-1; 8 bases fit TRBD2. V lost 4 bases to trimming and J lost 7 bases; unmatched junction nucleotides: 13. The CDR3 runs to 16 residues. Germline V gene data show CDR1 as SGHRS and CDR2 as YFSETQ. CDR3 region: CASSRLATPAWNEQFF. The DNA for the CDR3 is TGCGCCAGCAGCCGACTAGCGACCCCCGCTTGGAATGAGCAGTTCTTC. Full variable domain (outside the CDR3, taken from reference TRBV5-1 and TRBJ2-1): KAGVTQTPRYLIKTRGQQVTLSCSPISGHRSVSWYQQTPGQGLQFLFEYFSETQRNKGNFPGRFSGRQFSNSRSEMNVSTLELGDSALYLCASSRLATPAWNEQFFGPGTRLTVL.

The rearrangement links TRBV25-1 to TRBJ1-1; 7 bases align to TRBD1. Germline loops: CDR1 MGHDK, CDR2 SYGVNS. The CDR3 loop spans 13 amino acids. The V segment lost 7 bases and the J segment 5 bases; nucleotides outside the gene matches: 7. The CDR3 loop reads CASTEGARTEAFF. The CDR3 nucleotides are TGTGCCAGCACTGAGGGGGCGCGAACTGAAGCTTTCTTT.

The rearrangement links TRBV12-5 to TRBJ2-5, with D tentatively TRBD2 (5 bases). V gave up 5 bases and J gave up 2 bases, with 9 bases separating them. The germline CDR1 and CDR2 sequences are LGHNT and FRNRAP. The length of the CDR3 is 13 residues. The CDR3 sequence: CASGIGVQETQYF. The CDR3 DNA is TGTGCTAGTGGTATCGGGGTACAAGAGACCCAGTACTTC. The full variable domain, its missing parts supplied by reference TRBV12-5 and TRBJ2-5, is DARVTQTPRHKVTEMGQEVTMRCQPILGHNTVFWYRQTMMQGLELLAYFRNRAPLDDSGMPKDRFSAEMPDATLATLKIQPSEPRDSAVYFCASGIGVQETQYFGPGTRLLVL.

V and J are TRBV6-5 and TRBJ2-5; possibly TRBD2 for D (6 bases). Germline assignment: CDR1 MNHEY and CDR2 SVGAGI. Trimming cost V 6 bases and J 4 bases, with 9 bases left between them. The CDR3 loop spans 12 amino acids. DNA for the CDR3: TGTGCCAGCAGAGGGGACTTAGAGACCCAGTACTTC. Its protein product is CASRGDLETQYF.

The V gene is TRBV5-6, the J gene TRBJ2-5; no clear D gene. Germline V gene data show CDR1 as SGHDT and CDR2 as YYEEEE. The CDR3 runs to 15 residues. V lost 1 base and J lost 2, with 12 bases in between. In nucleotides, the CDR3 is TGTGCCAGCAGCTTGTTGTCTTCTATACAAGAGACCCAGTACTTC. Protein sequence: CASSLLSSIQETQYF.

On this clone itself: The sample holds other DNA sequences that translate to the same CDR3. This chain links TRBV7-8 with TRBJ2-7; 13 bases fit TRBD2. The CDR3 loop spans 17 amino acids. Losses at the gene ends were 1 base for V and 3 bases for J; bases not matched to a gene: 6. Germline CDR1 reads SGHVS; CDR2 reads FQNEAQ. The CDR3 reads CASSLGGTSGISYEQYF. The DNA of the CDR3 is TGTGCCAGCAGCTTAGGAGGGACTAGCGGGATTAGCTACGAGCAGTACTTC.

This clone was picked up a small number of times. The chain combines TRBV7-2 with TRBJ1-5; 8 bases fit TRBD1. This CDR3 region has 13 residues. Losses at the gene ends were 5 bases for V and 5 bases for J; bases not matched to a gene: 2. Germline V gene lookup returns CDR1 SGHTA and CDR2 FQGNSA. This CDR3 is CASSGQGYQPQHF. The DNA of the CDR3 is TGTGCCAGCAGCGGACAGGGCTATCAGCCCCAGCATTTT.

The chain carries TRBV29-1 and TRBJ2-7, with 10 positions matching TRBD1. From germline, CDR1 is SQVTM and CDR2 ANQGSEA. CDR3 length: 16 amino acids. Losses at the gene ends were 1 base for V and 2 bases for J; bases not matched to a gene: 8. The CDR3 spells CSVEGSGQGLPYEQYF. In nucleotides, the CDR3 is TGCAGCGTTGAAGGGTCGGGACAGGGGCTGCCCTACGAGCAGTACTTC.

This chain joins TRBV7-8 and TRBJ2-7; no reliable D call. Germline CDR1 and CDR2: SGHVS and FQNEAQ. Trimming stripped 2 bases from V and 3 bases from J, with 5 bases between. The length of the CDR3 is 12 residues. The CDR3 DNA follows: TGTGCCAGCAGCTTATCCTACTACGAGCAGTACTTC. This encodes CASSLSYYEQYF.

V usage is TRBV11-2 and J usage is TRBJ2-7; D uncertain. Germline V gives CDR1 SGHAT, CDR2 FQNNGV. The CDR3 has 14 residues. Trimming removed 3 bases from V and 0 bases from J, with 9 bases in between. Written as DNA, the CDR3 is TGTGCCAGCAGCTTCTCCAAGAGCTCCTACGAGCAGTACTTC. It specifies CASSFSKSSYEQYF.

This clone was recorded once. J is TRBJ2-1 and V is TRBV12-3 or TRBV12-4; tentative D call: TRBD2 (5 bases). This CDR3 is built from 13 residues. V lost 5 bases to trimming and J lost 9 bases, with 14 bases between them. The CDR3 DNA reads TGTGCCAGCAGTCCGTCCGGGGTGGGTGAGCAGTTCTTC. The encoded protein is CASSPSGVGEQFF.

The chain employs TRBV4-3 and TRBJ2-6; TRBD2 is a possible D gene (5 bases). This CDR3 region has 16 residues. Trimming stripped 0 bases from V and 2 bases from J, with 8 bases between. CDR1 and CDR2 from the germline V gene are LGHNA and YSLEER. The CDR3 region has the DNA TGCGCCAGCAGCCAAGATGAGGGAACTGGGGCCAACGTCCTGACTTTC. Residues: CASSQDEGTGANVLTF.

CDR3 loop: CASRRDSNQPQHF. CDR3 DNA: TGTGCCAGCAGGCGAGATAGCAATCAGCCCCAGCATTTT. The chain couples TRBV2 to TRBJ1-5, with no clear D. V was shortened by 6 bases and J by 0 bases, with 6 bases between the two germline ends. The germline gives CDR1 SNHLY, CDR2 FYNNEI. CDR3 length: 13 amino acids.

There are a few counts of this clone. The chain combines TRBV9 with TRBJ1-1; 8 bases are shared with TRBD1. The CDR3 length is 15 residues. The V and J ends lost 4 bases and 2 bases, in that order; junction bases with no gene match: 7. Germline values: CDR1 SGDLS, CDR2 YYNGEE. The CDR3 nucleotides are TGTGCCAGCAGCAAAGTGCAGGGGGCAAACACTGAAGCTTTCTTT. Amino acid sequence: CASSKVQGANTEAFF.

The chain carries TRBV4-2 and TRBJ2-7; 7 bases align to TRBD1. Germline V gene sequence: CDR1 LGHNA, CDR2 YNFKEQ. Unmatched junction bases numbered 2, after V lost 1 base and J lost 2 bases. The CDR3 has 14 amino acids. The CDR3 DNA follows: TGTGCCAGCAGCCAAGTCGGGACAGCCTACGAGCAGTACTTC. The encoded protein is CASSQVGTAYEQYF.